The 22 T cell receptor beta chains presented below share a single source sample, sequenced in a study of cytomegalovirus exposure and HLA in healthy donors. Primers included in the PCR were 60 Vbeta and 13 Jbeta primers. Only in-frame clones appear in the TCRdb table, and some are missing; sequencing was by immunoSEQ multiplex PCR. The sample lists 110,000 to 150,000 clones, around three quarters occurring once. The sequenced sample consisted of PBMCs. The source is a man younger than 35 in good health and CMV-seronegative.

The chain links TRBV9 to TRBJ1-2; 10 nucleotides align to TRBD1. Germline CDR1 reads SGDLS; CDR2 reads YYNGEE. CDR3 length: 15 amino acids. Trimming at V came to 6 bases and at J to 5 bases, leaving 10 bases not matched to a gene. This CDR3 reads CASIGGRDRGYGYTF. The CDR3 DNA follows: TGTGCCAGCATCGGGGGCAGGGACAGGGGTTATGGCTACACCTTC.

This chain connects TRBV9 to TRBJ1-2, with D possibly being TRBD1 (6 bases). Germline-derived CDR1 and CDR2 are SGDLS and YYNGEE. V was pared by 3 bases and J by 8 bases, with 20 bases between. The CDR3 contains 15 residues. The CDR3 DNA is TGTGCCAGCAGCGAGGGGGGGGGAAGCGACGCGGGCTACACCTTC. Protein sequence: CASSEGGGSDAGYTF.

This sequence joins TRBV5-1 and TRBJ2-3; 7 nucleotides align to TRBD2. Germline V gives CDR1 SGHRS, CDR2 YFSETQ. The CDR3 is 16 residues long. J lost 2 bases, V lost 2 bases, and 8 bases had no gene match. CDR3 amino acids: CASSLGPAGNTDTQYF. CDR3 DNA sequence: TGCGCCAGCAGCTTAGGGCCAGCGGGAAACACAGATACGCAGTATTTT. The entire variable domain, with the rest obtained from reference TRBV5-1 and TRBJ2-3, is as follows: KAGVTQTPRYLIKTRGQQVTLSCSPISGHRSVSWYQQTPGQGLQFLFEYFSETQRNKGNFPGRFSGRQFSNSRSEMNVSTLELGDSALYLCASSLGPAGNTDTQYFGPGTRLTVL.

The V gene is TRBV6-1, the J gene TRBJ2-7, with TRBD1 as a possible D gene (5 bases). CDR1 is MNHNS, CDR2 SASEGT, per germline. The CDR3 runs 14 residues. The V gene lost 8 bases and the J gene lost 1 base, with 15 bases spanning the gap. This CDR3 is CASSFRAASYEQYF. CDR3 DNA: TGTGCCAGCTCCTTCAGGGCAGCTTCCTACGAGCAGTACTTC.

J is TRBJ1-2 and V is TRBV7-9; TRBD1 agrees at 9 bases. Germline V gives CDR1 SEHNR, CDR2 FQNEAQ (reference sequence). With V trimmed by 2 bases and J by 8 bases, 6 bases remained unmatched. The CDR3 length is 14 residues. CDR3 sequence (DNA): TGTGCCAGCAGCTTACGGACAGGGGAAGGGGGCTACACCTTC. It specifies CASSLRTGEGGYTF.

The V gene is TRBV7-9, the J gene TRBJ2-7; 10 bases match TRBD1. This CDR3 comprises 14 residues. Trimming took 4 bases from V and 4 from J; bases not matched to a gene: 4. Germline-derived CDR1 and CDR2 are SEHNR and FQNEAQ (reference sequence). DNA of the CDR3: TGTGCCAGCAGCTCAGGGACAGGGGATTACGAGCAGTACTTC. This encodes CASSSGTGDYEQYF.

The chain employs TRBV4-2 and TRBJ2-1, with D tentatively TRBD2 (7 bases). The CDR3 sequence is 16 residues long. V was pared by 1 base and J by 8 bases, with 18 bases between. Germline lookup yields CDR1 LGHNA and CDR2 YNFKEQ. The CDR3 loop reads CASSQGGGATSDEQFF. The CDR3 nucleotides are TGTGCCAGCAGCCAAGGAGGGGGGGCGACTTCGGATGAGCAGTTCTTC.

The J gene is TRBJ2-7, the V gene TRBV7-9; D unresolved. The germline CDR1 and CDR2 sequences are SEHNR and FQNEAQ (reference sequence). Trimming removed 3 bases from V and 4 bases from J, with 7 bases in between. The CDR3 covers 12 residues. CDR3 region: CASSFIKYEQYF. Written as DNA, the CDR3 is TGTGCCAGCAGCTTCATCAAATACGAGCAGTACTTC.

CDR3 in amino acids: CASSESSKRRGSYEQYF. The CDR3 nucleotides read TGTGCCAGCAGTGAATCTTCTAAGCGGCGGGGATCCTACGAGCAGTACTTC. The chain uses TRBV25-1 and TRBJ2-7; D might be TRBD2 (6 bases). Germline V gene sequence: CDR1 MGHDK, CDR2 SYGVNS. V lost 1 base to trimming and J lost 1 base, with 17 bases between them. CDR3 length equals 17 residues.

The V gene is TRBV5-1, the J gene TRBJ1-2; D perhaps matches TRBD1 (6 bases). CDR1 is SGHRS and CDR2 is YFSETQ in the germline V gene. The CDR3 runs to 12 residues. Trimming stripped 5 bases from V and 3 bases from J, with 8 bases between. CDR3 in DNA: TGCGCCAGCAGGCCAGGGGACTATGGCTACACCTTC. This translates into CASRPGDYGYTF.

This chain connects TRBV10-3 to TRBJ2-2; D not resolved. Germline assignment: CDR1 ENHRY and CDR2 SYGVKD. This CDR3 comprises 15 residues. Trimming stripped 2 bases from V and 0 bases from J, with 7 bases between. The CDR3 here is CAISEGQANTGELFF. In DNA, the CDR3 is TGTGCCATCAGTGAGGGGCAGGCGAACACCGGGGAGCTGTTTTTT.

V is TRBV6-5 and J is TRBJ1-3; the D is unclear. V was shortened by 9 bases and J by 7 bases, with 13 bases between the two germline ends. The CDR3 is made up of 12 amino acids. CDR1 and CDR2 (germline): MNHEY, SVGAGI. The CDR3: CASKTARNTIYF. In nucleotides, the CDR3 is TGTGCCAGTAAAACAGCACGGAACACCATATATTTT.

The chain links TRBV7-2 to TRBJ2-1, with D tentatively TRBD1 (5 bases). CDR3 length equals 13 residues. The V gene's germline CDR1 is SGHTA and CDR2 FQGNSA. Trimming pared 6 bases from V and 8 bases from J, leaving 14 bases between. CDR3 DNA: TGTGCCAGCAGTTCGCACAGGTTCCATGAGCAGTTCTTC. Its protein product is CASSSHRFHEQFF. Drawing the rest from reference TRBV7-2 and TRBJ2-1, the complete variable domain is GAGVSQSPSNKVTEKGKDVELRCDPISGHTALYWYRQSLGQGLEFLIYFQGNSAPDKSGLPSDRFSAERTGGSVSTLTIQRTQQEDSAVYLCASSSHRFHEQFFGPGTRLTVL.

Details on this clone: An end of the junction differs from the germline gene, which may be a read error. The CDR3 sequence is CSSSKPGLSNTEAFF. In DNA, the CDR3 is TGTTCCAGCAGTAAACCGGGACTGTCGAACACTGAAGCTTTCTTT. The chain combines TRBV7-9 with TRBJ1-1; tentatively, D is TRBD1 (5 bases). Germline CDR1 and CDR2: SEHNR and FQNEAQ (reference sequence). The CDR3 loop spans 15 amino acids.

The genes are TRBV15 and TRBJ2-5, with 10 bases that match TRBD2. The CDR3 totals 17 residues. Germline CDR1 is LNHNV and CDR2 is YYDKDF (reference sequence). J lost 7 bases, V lost 0 bases, and 11 bases had no gene match. This chain's CDR3 is CATSRDRLAGAPGTQYF. Written as DNA, the CDR3 is TGTGCCACCAGCAGAGATCGGCTAGCGGGGGCCCCGGGGACCCAGTACTTC.

This rearrangement joins TRBV2 to TRBJ2-5, with D hard to call. Trimming took 4 bases from V and 3 from J, leaving 9 bases between them. Germline V lookup: CDR1 SNHLY, CDR2 FYNNEI. CDR3 length equals 13 residues. CDR3 loop: CASSGIAEETQYF. Here the CDR3 DNA reads TGTGCCAGCAGTGGGATAGCCGAAGAGACCCAGTACTTC.

V gene TRBV6-5 combines with J gene TRBJ1-5; TRBD1 aligns across 9 bases. Unmatched junction bases numbered 6, after V lost 2 bases and J lost 7 bases. CDR1 is MNHEY and CDR2 is SVGAGI in the germline V gene. The CDR3 is made up of 15 amino acids. The CDR3: CASSYPQGAQQPQHF. DNA of the CDR3: TGTGCCAGCAGTTACCCACAGGGGGCCCAGCAGCCCCAGCATTTT.

This chain links TRBV16 with TRBJ1-4, with D unclear. Trimming shortened V by 6 bases and J by 8 bases, and 13 bases separated the two germline ends. The germline V gene encodes CDR1 KGHSY and CDR2 FQNENV. This CDR3 comprises 13 residues. The CDR3 protein is CASRSAVGEKLFF. The CDR3 DNA reads TGTGCCAGCAGGAGCGCGGTAGGCGAAAAACTGTTTTTT.

The chain couples TRBV19 to TRBJ2-3; TRBD2 agrees at 10 bases. CDR1 and CDR2 from the germline V gene are LNHDA and SQIVND (reference sequence). V shed 5 bases and J 2 bases; nucleotides not matched to a gene: 10. CDR3 length: 17 amino acids. The CDR3 DNA reads as TGTGCCAGTAGTTCCCGTCCGGGACTAGCGAACACAGATACGCAGTATTTT. The encoded protein is CASSSRPGLANTDTQYF.

The chain joins TRBV4-1 to TRBJ2-1; 13 bases are a match to TRBD2. This CDR3 is built from 16 residues. The ends lost 2 bases at V and 5 bases at J; junction bases unmatched: 3. CDR1 and CDR2 (germline): MGHRA, YSYEKL. CDR3 region: CASSQPGTSGDNEQFF. CDR3 sequence (DNA): TGCGCCAGCAGCCAACCCGGGACTAGCGGGGACAATGAGCAGTTCTTC.

This sequence joins TRBV4-1 and TRBJ2-7; TRBD2 is a possible D gene (6 bases). CDR1 and CDR2 from the germline V gene are MGHRA and YSYEKL. V was cut by 4 bases and J by 0 bases, with 10 bases left in between. This CDR3 spans 14 amino acids. The CDR3 is CASSPRTTSYEQYF. For the CDR3, the DNA is TGCGCCAGCAGCCCCCGGACTACCTCCTACGAGCAGTACTTC.

The chain couples TRBV14 to TRBJ1-4; the match to TRBD1 covers 8 bases. The CDR3 length is 17 residues. V lost 3 bases and J lost 4; bases outside the gene matches: 10. Per germline, CDR1 SGHDN and CDR2 FVKESK. CDR3 residues: CASSHFTGGGFNEKLFF. The DNA of the CDR3 is TGTGCCAGCAGCCACTTTACAGGGGGTGGCTTTAATGAAAAACTGTTTTTT.